This record looks at one T cell receptor (beta chain) sequence and its context. The V end lost 1 base, the J end lost 5 bases, and 11 bases lay between the germline ends. The CDR3 contains 14 residues. The germline V gene encodes CDR1 LGHDT and CDR2 YNNKEL (reference sequence). Original analysis: Amplification from reference gene primers served as the basis for estimated nucleated cell counts. The protocol was immunoSEQ multiplex PCR, while the TCRdb copy is restricted to in-frame clones and leaves out a portion. That table supplies the V and J calls and clone size; D and trimming were determined from the DNA. This repertoire shows 100,000 to 150,000 clones, about 91% found once; its top ten account for about 9.3%. The sample originates from a study of blood T cell repertoires in COVID-19. The wider study: Spain, Italy and the United States supplied samples that represented acute and convalescent COVID-19. The analysed material was cDNA or gDNA that came from T cells, B-cell-depleted T cells, or PBMCs.

The genes are TRBV3-1 (or the pseudogene TRBV3-2) and TRBJ1-1, with no clear D. The sequencing input was peripheral blood. This TCR was recovered from a man in his fifties with acute or convalescent COVID-19. Here the CDR3 reads CASSQVLGVTEAFF. The CDR3, as DNA: TGTGCCAGCAGCCAAGTCCTCGGGGTGACTGAAGCTTTCTTT.